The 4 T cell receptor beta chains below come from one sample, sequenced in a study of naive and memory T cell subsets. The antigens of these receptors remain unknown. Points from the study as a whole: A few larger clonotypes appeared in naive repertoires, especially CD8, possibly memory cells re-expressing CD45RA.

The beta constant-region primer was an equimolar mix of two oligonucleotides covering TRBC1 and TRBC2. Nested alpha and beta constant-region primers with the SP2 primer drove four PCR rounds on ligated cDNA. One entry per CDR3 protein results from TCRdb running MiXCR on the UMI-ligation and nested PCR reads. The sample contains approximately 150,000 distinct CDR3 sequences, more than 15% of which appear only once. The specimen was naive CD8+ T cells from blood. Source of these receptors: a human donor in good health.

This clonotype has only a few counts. The CDR3 DNA reads TGTGCCAGCAGCCCGACAGGGGCGGGCACCATATATTTT. Protein: CASSPTGAGTIYF. The chain is built from TRBV28 and TRBJ1-3; 8 nucleotides match TRBD1. The CDR3 is 13 amino acids. V shed 6 bases and J 9 bases; nucleotides not matched to a gene: 7. Germline CDR1 is MDHEN and CDR2 is SYDVKM.

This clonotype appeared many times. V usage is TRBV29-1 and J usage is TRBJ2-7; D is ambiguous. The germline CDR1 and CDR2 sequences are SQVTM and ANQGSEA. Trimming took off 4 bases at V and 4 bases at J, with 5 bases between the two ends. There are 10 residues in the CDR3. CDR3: CSVVVYEQYF. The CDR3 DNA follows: TGCAGCGTTGTGGTATACGAGCAGTACTTC.

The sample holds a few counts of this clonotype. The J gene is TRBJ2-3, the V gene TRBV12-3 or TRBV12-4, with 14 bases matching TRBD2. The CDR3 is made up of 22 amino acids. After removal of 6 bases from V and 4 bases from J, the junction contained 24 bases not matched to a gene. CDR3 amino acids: CASSLFGPIYPGLAGVADTQYF. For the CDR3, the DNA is TGTGCCAGCAGCCTCTTTGGGCCGATTTATCCGGGACTAGCGGGAGTGGCAGATACGCAGTATTTT.

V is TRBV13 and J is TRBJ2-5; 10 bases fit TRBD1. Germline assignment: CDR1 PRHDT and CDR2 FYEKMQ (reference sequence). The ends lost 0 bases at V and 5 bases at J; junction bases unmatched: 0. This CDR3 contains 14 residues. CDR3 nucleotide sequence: TGTGCCAGCAGCTTAGGGGACAGGGGGGAGACCCAGTACTTC. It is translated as CASSLGDRGETQYF. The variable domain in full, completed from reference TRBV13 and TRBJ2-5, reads AAGVIQSPRHLIKEKRETATLKCYPIPRHDTVYWYQQGPGQDPQFLISFYEKMQSDKGSIPDRFSAQQFSDYHSELNMSSLELGDSALYFCASSLGDRGETQYFGPGTRLLVL.